The rows below give T cell receptor beta chains drawn from one sample of a study of a mutant IDH1 vaccine in newly diagnosed glioma. Their antigens are not known. The data were produced by immunoSEQ multiplex PCR, yet TCRdb's version contains in-frame clones alone and is incomplete. The table lists more than 30,000 clones, 80% to 95% of them singletons. Sequencing was performed on PBMCs, taken from a glioma patient whose treatment included an IDH1 peptide vaccine. The receptors shown here come from a middle-aged woman with glioma. Each CDR3 is given with its conserved first and last residue. A D gene is named only where the DNA matches it firmly. Size values are once, few and many counts, or a class for expanded clones, and some rows have none.

j_gene | d_gene | abundance | v_gene | CDR3aa | CDR3nt
TRBJ2-1 | NA | NA | TRBV15 | CATSGLEGDSYNEQFF | TGTGCCACCAGCGGACTTGAGGGAGACTCCTACAATGAGCAGTTCTTC
TRBJ1-1 | NA | NA | TRBV4-1 | CASSQEWGGNTEAFF | TGCGCCAGCAGCCAAGAGTGGGGGGGGAACACTGAAGCTTTCTTT
TRBJ2-3 | TRBD2 | NA | TRBV9 | CASSVRLAGFTDTQYF | TGTGCCAGCAGCGTCAGACTAGCGGGCTTCACAGATACGCAGTATTTT
TRBJ2-5 | TRBD2 | NA | TRBV11-2 | CASSLTTSGGTETQYF | TGTGCCAGCAGCTTAACGACTAGCGGGGGGACGGAGACCCAGTACTTC
TRBJ2-3 | NA | NA | TRBV7-3 | CASSLGGGSGTDTQYF | TGTGCCAGCAGCTTAGGTGGTGGGAGTGGTACAGATACGCAGTATTTT
TRBJ2-7 | TRBD2 | NA | TRBV4-2 | CASSQDGTSGLYEQYF | TGTGCCAGCAGCCAAGATGGGACTAGCGGGCTTTACGAGCAGTACTTC
TRBJ1-6 | NA | NA | TRBV4-2 | CASSQGTYKSSYNSPLHF | TGTGCCAGCAGCCAGGGCACTTACAAGAGCTCCTATAATTCACCCCTCCACTTT
TRBJ1-5 | NA | NA | TRBV5-6 | CASSSRRQTSNQPQHF | TGTGCCAGCAGCTCCAGGCGACAGACTAGCAATCAGCCCCAGCATTTT
TRBJ2-3 | NA | NA | TRBV6-1 | CASNRVTDTQYF | TGTGCCAGCAATAGAGTCACAGATACGCAGTATTTT
TRBJ2-1 | NA | NA | TRBV7-2 | CASSISNNEQFF | TGTGCCAGCAGCATAAGCAATAATGAGCAGTTCTTC
TRBJ2-7 | TRBD1 | NA | TRBV5-1 | CASSYGTGLYEQYF | TGCGCCAGCAGTTACGGGACAGGCCTCTACGAGCAGTACTTC
TRBJ1-1 | NA | NA | TRBV7-8 | CASSWARGHTEAFF | TGTGCCAGCAGCTGGGCTCGGGGTCACACTGAAGCTTTCTTT
TRBJ2-7 | NA | NA | TRBV13 | CASSTGESYEQYF | TGTGCCAGCAGCACCGGGGAGTCCTACGAGCAGTACTTC
TRBJ1-1 | NA | NA | TRBV7-9 | CASSPIGWTEAFF | TGTGCCAGCAGCCCGATCGGGTGGACTGAAGCTTTCTTT
TRBJ2-2 | NA | NA | TRBV29-1 | CSVNAGANTGELFF | TGCAGCGTTAACGCAGGAGCGAACACCGGGGAGCTGTTTTTT
TRBJ1-5 | TRBD1 | NA | TRBV25-1 | CASSENPGTAHEDQPQHF | TGTGCCAGCAGTGAGAACCCCGGGACAGCCCATGAAGATCAGCCCCAGCATTTT
TRBJ2-5 | NA | NA | TRBV10-2 | CASSESPPAGSRETQYF | TGCGCCAGCAGTGAGTCACCTCCGGCAGGTTCGAGAGAGACCCAGTACTTC
TRBJ2-2 | TRBD2 | NA | TRBV29-1 | CSVDLGRAAGELFF | TGCAGCGTTGATCTAGGGAGGGCGGCCGGGGAGCTGTTTTTT
TRBJ1-1 | NA | NA | TRBV6-1 | CATQRNTEAFF | TGTGCCACCCAGAGGAACACTGAAGCTTTCTTT
TRBJ2-3 | TRBD2 | NA | TRBV2 | CASISTSGSTDTQYF | TGTGCCAGCATCTCGACTAGCGGGAGTACAGATACGCAGTATTTT
TRBJ1-5 | NA | NA | TRBV4-1 | CASSVWASDGNQPQHF | TGCGCCAGCAGCGTATGGGCGTCGGACGGTAATCAGCCCCAGCATTTT
TRBJ1-1 | TRBD1 | few | TRBV29-1 | CSVTGTANTEAFF | TGCAGCGTGACCGGGACAGCGAACACTGAAGCTTTCTTT
TRBJ1-1 | NA | NA | TRBV4-1 | CASSHENTEAFF | TGCGCCAGCAGCCACGAGAACACTGAAGCTTTCTTT
TRBJ2-2 | NA | once | TRBV18 | CASSPAGTWNTGELFF | TGTGCCAGCTCACCCGCCGGGACGTGGAACACCGGGGAGCTGTTTTTT
TRBJ2-5 | TRBD2 | NA | TRBV27 | CASSLMGGETQYF | TGTGCCAGCAGTTTGATGGGGGGGGAGACCCAGTACTTC
TRBJ1-1 | NA | NA | TRBV28 | CASSFPGRGMSTEAFF | TGTGCCAGCAGTTTTCCAGGGCGGGGGATGAGCACTGAAGCTTTCTTT
TRBJ2-2 | NA | once | TRBV5-4 | CASSSTYPGNTGELFF | TGTGCCAGCAGTTCAACGTACCCGGGGAACACCGGGGAGCTGTTTTTT
TRBJ2-3 | TRBD1 | NA | TRBV7-2 | CASSRGQVTITDTQYF | TGTGCCAGCAGCAGAGGACAGGTCACGATCACAGATACGCAGTATTTT
TRBJ1-4 | NA | NA | TRBV4-2 | CASSQMEGGGKLFF | TGTGCCAGCAGCCAAATGGAGGGGGGTGGAAAACTGTTTTTT
TRBJ2-7 | TRBD1 | NA | TRBV18 | CASSPPGQGAYEQYF | TGTGCCAGCTCACCGCCGGGACAGGGGGCCTACGAGCAGTACTTC
TRBJ1-2 | TRBD1 | NA | TRBV6-5 | CASTEGQGAFGYTF | TGTGCCAGCACAGAGGGACAGGGGGCGTTTGGCTACACCTTC
TRBJ2-5 | NA | NA | TRBV20-1 | CSAGAVETQYF | TGCAGTGCCGGCGCTGTAGAGACCCAGTACTTC
TRBJ2-5 | NA | NA | TRBV7-2 | CASSRSGPRETQYF | TGTGCCAGCAGCCGATCGGGCCCGCGAGAGACCCAGTACTTC
TRBJ2-2 | NA | NA | TRBV7-6 | CASGTGELFF | TGTGCCAGCGGGACCGGGGAGCTGTTTTTT
TRBJ2-3 | TRBD2 | NA | TRBV2 | CASLPGLARGVGPDTQYF | TGTGCCAGCCTCCCGGGACTAGCGAGGGGGGTGGGACCAGATACGCAGTATTTT
TRBJ1-1 | NA | NA | TRBV6-6 | CASGPGRPEAEAFF | TGTGCCAGCGGTCCGGGCCGCCCCGAAGCTGAAGCTTTCTTT
TRBJ1-1 | TRBD1 | NA | TRBV14 | CASRDRAPNTEAFF | TGTGCCAGCAGAGACAGGGCACCGAACACTGAAGCTTTCTTT
TRBJ2-5 | TRBD2 | NA | TRBV27 | CASSFMTSGQETQYF | TGTGCCAGCAGTTTCATGACTAGCGGACAAGAGACCCAGTACTTC
TRBJ2-7 | NA | NA | TRBV4-2 | CASSQGYSYEQYF | TGTGCCAGCAGCCAAGGGTACAGCTACGAGCAGTACTTC
TRBJ2-3 | NA | NA | TRBV20-1 | CSAGGNTQYF | TGCAGTGCAGGTGGGAATACGCAGTATTTT
TRBJ2-1 | TRBD2 | NA | TRBV2 | CASSGGEGLNEQFF | TGTGCCAGCAGTGGGGGGGAGGGCCTGAATGAGCAGTTCTTC
TRBJ2-1 | TRBD2 | NA | TRBV5-1 | CASSLEAGELKEQFF | TGCGCCAGCAGCTTGGAAGCGGGAGAGTTAAAGGAGCAGTTCTTC
TRBJ1-2 | TRBD1 | NA | TRBV7-8 | CASSASDREGYGYTF | TGTGCCAGCAGCGCATCGGACAGGGAGGGGTATGGCTACACCTTC
TRBJ1-1 | NA | NA | TRBV5-6 | CASSGPTGYTEAFF | TGTGCCAGCAGCGGGCCTACAGGGTACACTGAAGCTTTCTTT
TRBJ2-6 | NA | NA | TRBV18 | CASSPGGGANVLTF | TGTGCCAGCTCCCCGGGCGGTGGGGCCAACGTCCTGACTTTC
TRBJ2-7 | TRBD1 | NA | TRBV10-3 | CAIPLGTGKGGSYEQYF | TGTGCCATCCCCTTAGGGACAGGGAAGGGCGGTTCCTACGAGCAGTACTTC
TRBJ1-1 | TRBD1 | NA | TRBV5-1 | CASSIWTGSVNTEAFF | TGCGCCAGCAGCATCTGGACAGGTAGCGTGAACACTGAAGCTTTCTTT
TRBJ2-3 | NA | NA | TRBV28 | CASSLRIDTQYF | TGTGCCAGCAGTTTGAGAATAGATACGCAGTATTTT
TRBJ1-6 | NA | NA | TRBV2 | CASSEVANSPLHF | TGTGCCAGCAGTGAAGTGGCCAATTCACCCCTCCACTTT